This entry lists 24 T cell receptor beta chains sequenced from one sample in a study of T cell responses to AZD1222 COVID-19 vaccine. Assay used: immunoSEQ multiplex PCR; TCRdb lists only in-frame clones, some missing. The table includes some 120,000 clones, about 86% detected once. The sequenced sample was peripheral blood, obtained on day 0 of AZD1222 vaccination. Receptor source: an adult in good health.

This chain joins TRBV11-2 and TRBJ2-7, with D perhaps matching TRBD2 (6 bases). There are 15 residues in the CDR3. Per germline, CDR1 SGHAT and CDR2 FQNNGV. V lost 8 bases to trimming and J lost 0 bases, with 17 bases between them. The CDR3 DNA reads TGTGCCAGCGGACCTATAGCGGTGAACTCCTACGAGCAGTACTTC. Protein product: CASGPIAVNSYEQYF.

The chain couples TRBV7-9 to TRBJ1-6; 10 bases agree with TRBD1. Per the germline V gene, CDR1 is SEHNR and CDR2 is FQNEAQ (reference sequence). V was clipped by 5 bases and J by 4 bases; unmatched bases: 8. The CDR3 sequence is 17 residues long. CDR3 sequence: CASSIWTGGRYNSPLHF. Written as DNA, the CDR3 is TGTGCCAGCAGCATCTGGACAGGGGGGAGATATAATTCACCCCTCCACTTT.

The chain couples TRBV18 to TRBJ2-5; 7 nucleotides agree with TRBD1. This CDR3 comprises 13 residues. Germline values: CDR1 KGHSH, CDR2 LQKENI. Trimming cost V 6 bases and J 7 bases; bases outside gene matches: 8. The CDR3 DNA is TGTGCCAGCTCCCACGACAGGGACGGGACCCAGTACTTC. Protein product: CASSHDRDGTQYF.

The chain combines TRBV7-2 with TRBJ2-5, with TRBD2 identical over 10 bases. The CDR3 contains 16 residues. Germline values: CDR1 SGHTA, CDR2 FQGNSA. V shed 1 base, J shed 2 bases, and the junction held 4 bases outside the gene matches. The CDR3 here is CASSLGGLALQETQYF. Here the CDR3 DNA reads TGTGCCAGCAGCTTAGGGGGACTAGCGTTGCAAGAGACCCAGTACTTC. Full variable domain (remainder filled in from reference TRBV7-2 and TRBJ2-5): GAGVSQSPSNKVTEKGKDVELRCDPISGHTALYWYRQSLGQGLEFLIYFQGNSAPDKSGLPSDRFSAERTGGSVSTLTIQRTQQEDSAVYLCASSLGGLALQETQYFGPGTRLLVL.

The rearrangement links TRBV25-1 to TRBJ2-2; 10 nucleotides line up with TRBD1. Germline-derived CDR1 and CDR2 are MGHDK and SYGVNS. The CDR3 sequence is 14 residues long. The J segment lost 7 bases and the V segment lost 8 bases, leaving 7 bases of the junction unmatched. The CDR3 reads CASSRDRGFGELFF. CDR3 nucleotides: TGTGCCAGCTCCCGGGACAGGGGCTTCGGGGAGCTGTTTTTT.

The chain has TRBV6-5 and TRBJ2-7, with 15 bases matching TRBD2. Germline V gene lookup returns CDR1 MNHEY and CDR2 SVGAGI. CDR3 size: 16 residues. Trimming cost V 0 bases and J 7 bases; bases outside gene matches: 4. As DNA, the CDR3 is TGTGCCAGCAGTTACTCCGGGACTAGCGGGGGGCTTGAGCAGTACTTC. This gives the protein CASSYSGTSGGLEQYF.

The chain combines TRBV18 with TRBJ1-6; TRBD1 agrees at 9 bases. There are 15 residues in the CDR3. Trimming cost V 2 bases and J 10 bases; bases outside gene matches: 6. From germline, CDR1 is KGHSH and CDR2 LQKENI. Here the CDR3 DNA reads TGTGCCAGCTCACCATTCCGGGACAGGGACTCACCCCTCCACTTT. Its protein product is CASSPFRDRDSPLHF.

The J gene is TRBJ1-1, the V gene TRBV7-9, with D maybe TRBD1 (6 bases). Germline loops: CDR1 SEHNR, CDR2 FQNEAQ (reference sequence). The CDR3 spans 16 residues. The V end lost 1 base, the J end lost 5 bases, and 17 bases lay between the germline ends. The CDR3 region is CASSLGSGAYRTEAFF. The CDR3 DNA follows: TGTGCCAGCAGCTTAGGGTCGGGGGCTTATCGGACTGAAGCTTTCTTT.

This clone was picked up one time. This rearrangement joins TRBV30 to TRBJ1-1; unclear D gene. Trimming left V 6 bases short and J 8 bases short, with 16 bases between. There are 12 residues in the CDR3. Germline CDR1 and CDR2: GTSNPN and SVGIG (reference sequence). The CDR3, as DNA: TGTGCCTGTTCACCGGTCCCCAGGGAAGCTTTCTTT. This translates into CACSPVPREAFF.

V and J are TRBV5-1 and TRBJ1-3; possibly TRBD1 for D (5 bases). The CDR3 spans 13 residues. The germline gives CDR1 SGHRS, CDR2 YFSETQ. With 2 bases removed from V and 7 bases from J, the gap between germline ends came to 10 bases. In DNA, the CDR3 is TGCGCCAGCAGCTTAGGGACTGCGAACACCATATATTTT. Translation: CASSLGTANTIYF.

The chain joins TRBV5-1 to TRBJ1-2, with D tentatively TRBD1 (5 bases). The V end lost 0 bases, the J end lost 7 bases, and 7 bases lay between the germline ends. There are 12 residues in the CDR3. The germline V gene encodes CDR1 SGHRS and CDR2 YFSETQ. The CDR3: CASSLAGTGYTF. The CDR3 region has the DNA TGCGCCAGCAGCTTGGCAGGGACTGGCTACACCTTC.

The J gene is TRBJ1-1, the V gene TRBV7-2, with D hard to call. The CDR3 has 13 amino acids. V lost 1 base and J lost 8, with 11 bases in between. Germline loops: CDR1 SGHTA, CDR2 FQGNSA. The CDR3 region has the DNA TGTGCCAGCAGCTTAGATACCCTGCTCGAAGCTTTCTTT. It specifies CASSLDTLLEAFF.

The V call is TRBV2, the J call TRBJ1-2, with D possibly being TRBD1 (6 bases). CDR1 SNHLY and CDR2 FYNNEI come from the germline V gene. The CDR3 has 13 residues. CDR3 amino acids: CAAAGESNYGYTF. CDR3 DNA sequence: TGTGCTGCCGCAGGGGAATCCAACTATGGCTACACCTTC.

V gene TRBV4-2 combines with J gene TRBJ1-1; 7 nucleotides align to TRBD1. Germline V CDR1 and CDR2: LGHNA, YNFKEQ. V was pared by 5 bases and J by 1 base, with 7 bases of the junction left unmatched. The CDR3 is made up of 15 amino acids. The CDR3 coding sequence is TGTGCCAGCAGCACCCGACAGGGCGAGAACACTGAAGCTTTCTTT. Amino acids: CASSTRQGENTEAFF.

The genes are TRBV7-9 and TRBJ1-1; TRBD1 aligns across 8 bases. CDR3 length equals 14 residues. Germline CDR1 and CDR2: SEHNR and FQNEAQ (reference sequence). The V segment lost 4 bases and the J segment 4 bases; nucleotides outside the gene matches: 5. The chain's CDR3 is CASSYPGGGTEAFF. Written as DNA, the CDR3 is TGTGCCAGCAGCTACCCAGGGGGCGGCACTGAAGCTTTCTTT.

The chain links TRBV9 to TRBJ2-3; D is unresolved. With 7 bases removed from V and 0 bases from J, the gap between germline ends came to 15 bases. This CDR3 spans 15 amino acids. Germline lookup yields CDR1 SGDLS and CDR2 YYNGEE. CDR3 in amino acids: CASSRRQASTDTQYF. The CDR3 DNA reads TGTGCCAGCTCCCGGCGGCAGGCGAGCACAGATACGCAGTATTTT.

Written as DNA, the CDR3 is TGCGCCAGCAGCCGATCGGGAGACAGTGAATACGAGCAGTACTTC. Translation: CASSRSGDSEYEQYF. The chain combines TRBV5-1 with TRBJ2-7; D possibly corresponds to TRBD2 (6 bases). The V gene lost 4 bases and the J gene lost 4 bases, with 18 bases spanning the gap. The length of the CDR3 is 15 residues. The germline CDR1 and CDR2 sequences are SGHRS and YFSETQ.

This chain links TRBV6-2 or TRBV6-3 with TRBJ2-7, with 13 bases that match TRBD2. The CDR3 contains 17 residues. V lost 2 bases, J lost 3 bases, and 7 bases stayed unmatched. The germline CDR1 and CDR2 sequences are MNHEY and SVGEGT. The CDR3, as DNA: TGTGCCAGCAGTTACCGGACTAGCGGGGGCCCTGTCTACGAGCAGTACTTC. Translating it yields CASSYRTSGGPVYEQYF.

The genes are TRBV7-3 and TRBJ2-1; 12 bases map to TRBD2. The junction had 4 bases not matched to a gene; V was cut back by 4 bases and J by 6 bases. The germline V gene has CDR1 SGHTA and CDR2 FQGTGA. The CDR3 totals 15 residues. The CDR3 nucleotides read TGTGCCAGCAGCTCCCTAGCGGGGGGGTCCAATGAGCAGTTCTTC. Translating it yields CASSSLAGGSNEQFF.

This clone was detected once. The chain is built from TRBV18 and TRBJ1-5; 8 bases map to TRBD1. V trimming: 5 bases; J trimming: 4 bases; junction bases outside the gene matches: 4. CDR1 is KGHSH, CDR2 LQKENI, per germline. CDR3 length equals 14 residues. CDR3 in amino acids: CASSADRGNQPQHF. The DNA of the CDR3 is TGTGCCAGCTCAGCTGACAGGGGTAATCAGCCCCAGCATTTT. The whole variable domain, filled in from reference TRBV18 and TRBJ1-5, reads NAGVMQNPRHLVRRRGQEARLRCSPMKGHSHVYWYRQLPEEGLKFMVYLQKENIIDESGMPKERFSAEFPKEGPSILRIQQVVRGDSAAYFCASSADRGNQPQHFGDGTRLSIL.

The chain uses TRBV5-4 and TRBJ2-7; tentative D call: TRBD2 (5 bases). Trimming removed 6 bases from V and 3 bases from J, with 10 bases in between. This CDR3 comprises 12 residues. The germline CDR1 and CDR2 sequences are SGHNT and YYREEE (reference sequence). For the CDR3, the DNA is TGTGCCAGCATTTGGGCGGGCTACGAGCAGTACTTC. This gives the protein CASIWAGYEQYF.

This clone was seen a few times. This CDR3 is CASSPRGLAGGNTGELFF. The CDR3 DNA follows: TGCGCCAGCAGCCCCAGGGGTCTAGCGGGAGGGAACACCGGGGAGCTGTTTTTT. The V gene is TRBV4-1, the J gene TRBJ2-2; TRBD2 matches 11 bases. V dropped 4 bases and J dropped 1; count of bases not matched to a gene: 8. Per germline, CDR1 MGHRA and CDR2 YSYEKL. CDR3 size: 18 residues.

The chain couples TRBV27 to TRBJ2-5, with D perhaps TRBD2 (5 bases). Trimming removed 7 bases from V and 6 bases from J, with 12 bases in between. The germline CDR1 and CDR2 sequences are MNHEY and SMNVEV (reference sequence). This CDR3 region has 12 residues. CDR3 DNA: TGTGCCAGCACCCCGGAGGCCCAGACCCAGTACTTC. It specifies CASTPEAQTQYF.

The J gene is TRBJ1-1, the V gene TRBV7-2; possible D gene TRBD1, 6 bases. V was shortened by 2 bases and J by 3 bases, with 13 bases between the two germline ends. The germline V gene encodes CDR1 SGHTA and CDR2 FQGNSA. The CDR3 consists of 15 residues. The CDR3 here is CASSLKGGWDTEAFF. Here the CDR3 DNA reads TGTGCCAGCAGCTTAAAGGGGGGTTGGGACACTGAAGCTTTCTTT.